Shown below are 14 T cell receptor beta chains from a single sample sequenced in a study of T cell responses to AZD1222 COVID-19 vaccine (dated by TCRdb to 2020 to 2023). Interpreted using the paper, the time point label stands for: baseline before first vaccination. The treatment or condition label corresponds to: meningococcal conjugate vaccine given as trial control. To prepare the library, the immunoSEQ multiplex PCR assay was applied. TCRdb holds this immuneACCESS table with in-frame rearrangements only. Some clones are missing; in checked studies, unresolved V genes explain under half, and the rest has no known cause. Within this sample are about 160,000 clones, with approximately 90% of them counted one time only. Clones ranked in the top ten supply 4.4% of the sample. Here the sequenced sample was peripheral blood, taken on day 0 of MenACWY control vaccination. These receptors originate from an adult in good health.

The V call is TRBV27, the J call TRBJ2-3, with 8 bases matching TRBD2. With V trimmed by 8 bases and J by 4 bases, 11 bases remained unmatched. The length of the CDR3 is 15 residues. Germline lookup yields CDR1 MNHEY and CDR2 SMNVEV (reference sequence). The CDR3 spells CASAPRGREADTQYF. In DNA, the CDR3 is TGTGCCAGCGCACCGCGGGGGCGGGAGGCAGATACGCAGTATTTT.

The chain employs TRBV5-4 and TRBJ1-2, with D unclear. Germline loops: CDR1 SGHNT, CDR2 YYREEE (reference sequence). The V and J ends lost 0 bases and 3 bases respectively, with 6 bases between them. CDR3 length: 13 residues. The CDR3 region is CASSLEGHYGYTF. CDR3 nucleotides: TGTGCCAGCAGCTTGGAGGGCCACTATGGCTACACCTTC.

The chain recombines TRBV7-2 with TRBJ2-1, with 8 bases matching TRBD1. CDR1 is SGHTA, CDR2 FQGNSA, per germline. Trimming at V came to 10 bases and at J to 8 bases, leaving 16 bases not matched to a gene. The CDR3 runs to 15 residues. The CDR3 region has the DNA TGTGCCACCCAGCTAGTGACAGGGGTGAGTTATGAGCAGTTCTTC. As protein: CATQLVTGVSYEQFF.

The chain links TRBV19 to TRBJ2-1; 9 bases are a match to TRBD2. CDR3 length equals 17 residues. Germline loops: CDR1 LNHDA, CDR2 SQIVND (reference sequence). V was pared by 5 bases and J by 8 bases, with 16 bases of the junction left unmatched. The CDR3 is CASSSGTGLAQGDEQFF. In DNA, the CDR3 is TGTGCCAGTAGTTCGGGAACGGGACTAGCTCAGGGGGATGAGCAGTTCTTC. Combining the CDR3 with reference TRBV19 and TRBJ2-1 gives the whole variable domain DGGITQSPKYLFRKEGQNVTLSCEQNLNHDAMYWYRQDPGQGLRLIYYSQIVNDFQKGDIAEGYSVSREKKESFPLTVTSAQKNPTAFYLCASSSGTGLAQGDEQFFGPGTRLTVL.

The genes are TRBV6-4 and TRBJ2-7, with D uncertain. The CDR3 runs 10 residues. The V end lost 1 base, the J end lost 9 bases, and 4 bases lay between the germline ends. Germline CDR1 and CDR2: MRHNA and SNTAGT. The CDR3 bases are TGTGCCAGCAGTGACTTGGGGCAGTACTTC. This codes for CASSDLGQYF.

The V and J genes are TRBV12-3 or TRBV12-4 and TRBJ2-1, with a weak D call TRBD1 (5 bases). The CDR3 runs to 13 residues. V was trimmed by 3 bases and J by 4 bases, leaving 7 bases between them. The CDR3 here is CASSFPGYNEQFF. The CDR3 DNA reads TGTGCCAGCAGTTTTCCAGGGTACAATGAGCAGTTCTTC.

This chain links TRBV7-2 with TRBJ1-6; 7 bases match TRBD1. In germline, CDR1 is SGHTA, CDR2 FQGNSA. The CDR3 consists of 13 residues. V lost 6 bases and J lost 6; bases outside the gene matches: 2. This chain's CDR3 is CASSRDSNSPLHF. The DNA for the CDR3 is TGTGCCAGCAGTCGGGACAGTAATTCACCCCTCCACTTT.

The rearrangement uses TRBV2 and TRBJ2-5; D is undetermined. Trimming shortened V by 3 bases and J by 5 bases, and 13 bases separated the two germline ends. The CDR3 sequence is 14 residues long. CDR1 and CDR2 from the germline V gene are SNHLY and FYNNEI. The CDR3 is CASSDKVPGETQYF. CDR3 DNA: TGTGCCAGCAGTGATAAGGTCCCGGGTGAGACCCAGTACTTC.

The rearrangement joins TRBV3-1 (or the pseudogene TRBV3-2) to TRBJ1-5; D might be TRBD1 (5 bases). CDR3 size: 13 residues. CDR1 is LGHDT, CDR2 YNNKEL, per germline (reference sequence). Trimming stripped 4 bases from V and 3 bases from J, with 7 bases between. The CDR3 region is CASSPGPNQPQHF. The DNA of the CDR3 is TGTGCCAGCAGCCCGGGGCCCAATCAGCCCCAGCATTTT.

The J gene is TRBJ2-1, the V gene TRBV27, with 8 bases aligning to TRBD2. The CDR3 loop spans 14 amino acids. Germline lookup yields CDR1 MNHEY and CDR2 SMNVEV (reference sequence). V lost 8 bases to trimming and J lost 5 bases; unmatched junction nucleotides: 8. In nucleotides, the CDR3 is TGTGCCAGCGGTTCGGGACTAGTGAACAATGAGCAGTTCTTC. Protein sequence: CASGSGLVNNEQFF.

The chain combines TRBV7-3 with TRBJ1-4; D unresolved. V was clipped by 2 bases and J by 8 bases, with 6 bases between them. This CDR3 is 12 amino acids long. Germline V gives CDR1 SGHTA, CDR2 FQGTGA. CDR3 protein: CASSLFAEKLFF. The DNA for the CDR3 is TGTGCCAGCAGCTTATTCGCCGAAAAACTGTTTTTT.

V and J are TRBV5-5 and TRBJ1-2; unclear D gene. V lost 0 bases, J lost 0 bases, and 9 bases lay in between. This CDR3 spans 15 amino acids. Germline loops: CDR1 SGHKS, CDR2 YYEKEE (reference sequence). CDR3 sequence (DNA): TGTGCCAGCAGCTTGGAGGTAGGGCCTAACTATGGCTACACCTTC. It is translated as CASSLEVGPNYGYTF.

The chain is built from TRBV6-2 or TRBV6-3 and TRBJ1-5, with D perhaps TRBD1 (5 bases). Per the germline V gene, CDR1 is MNHEY and CDR2 is SVGEGT. The CDR3 extends over 13 amino acids. With 6 bases removed from V and 5 bases from J, the gap between germline ends came to 11 bases. CDR3 bases: TGTGCCAGCAGCGGGACTCTCTATCAGCCCCAGCATTTT. Its protein product is CASSGTLYQPQHF.

The V gene is TRBV7-2, the J gene TRBJ1-2; D perhaps matches TRBD1 (5 bases). The CDR3 runs to 15 residues. V was pared by 1 base and J by 4 bases, with 13 bases between. The germline V gene has CDR1 SGHTA and CDR2 FQGNSA. The chain's CDR3 is CASSLVTGDSYGYTF. The DNA of the CDR3 is TGTGCCAGCAGCTTAGTAACGGGGGATTCCTATGGCTACACCTTC. Together with reference TRBV7-2 and TRBJ1-2, the CDR3 gives the full variable domain: GAGVSQSPSNKVTEKGKDVELRCDPISGHTALYWYRQSLGQGLEFLIYFQGNSAPDKSGLPSDRFSAERTGGSVSTLTIQRTQQEDSAVYLCASSLVTGDSYGYTFGSGTRLTVV.